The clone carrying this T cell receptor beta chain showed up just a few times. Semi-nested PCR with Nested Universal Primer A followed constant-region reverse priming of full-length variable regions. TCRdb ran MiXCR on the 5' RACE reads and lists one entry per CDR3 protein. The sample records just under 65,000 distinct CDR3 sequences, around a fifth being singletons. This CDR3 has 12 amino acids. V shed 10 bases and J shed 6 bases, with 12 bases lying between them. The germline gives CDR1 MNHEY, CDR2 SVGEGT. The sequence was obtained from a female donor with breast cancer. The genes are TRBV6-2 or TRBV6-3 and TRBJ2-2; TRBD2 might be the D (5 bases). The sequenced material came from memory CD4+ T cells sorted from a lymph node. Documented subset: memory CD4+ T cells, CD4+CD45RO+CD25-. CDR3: CATAGGPGELFF. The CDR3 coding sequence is TGTGCCACCGCCGGCGGGCCCGGGGAGCTGTTTTTT.